These T cell receptor beta chains were read from a single sample in a study of blood T cell repertoires in COVID-19. Libraries were prepared by immunoSEQ multiplex PCR; TCRdb keeps only in-frame clonotypes and omits some of them. The sample has approximately 260,000 clones, roughly 87% seen once. Sequenced: PBMCs or T cells enriched from blood (not recorded which). The receptors derive from a woman under 40 with acute COVID-19. The conserved cysteine and the conserved F or W are not part of the CDR3 here. The order of the fields is clone size, V gene, CDR3 protein. The size field is filled for only some rows; it gives once, few, many or a size class.

>once|TRBV2
ASSELYGGVETQY
>.|TRBV10-3
AISAEDYWETQY
>.|TRBV18
ASSPLAGRNTGELF
>.|TRBV3-1/TRBV3-2
ASSPSNYGYT
>.|TRBV15
ATSRESGGAKDTQY
>.|TRBV4-3
ASSLPVPAGAADTQY
>.|TRBV4-3
ASSPKLDRNTEAF
>.|TRBV5-1
ASSLRLAGDLAKNIQY
>.|TRBV29-1
SVVGASSYNEQF
>.|TRBV9
ASSVERTGVDTQY
>.|TRBV9
ASSGGQYNEQF
>once|TRBV28
ASRTGSPPEQF
>.|TRBV28
ASSLLPQGSTEAF
>.|TRBV2
ASSLSVTQGRYSNQPQH
>.|TRBV7-9
ASSLPVMDTGELF
>.|TRBV28
ASSLSDQETQY
>.|TRBV11-2
ASSPNPGQETQY
>.|TRBV29-1
SVGGRRDADTQY
>.|TRBV11-2
ASSRRRGTGLSYNEQF
>.|TRBV28
ASSFDSPLNTEAF
>.|TRBV15
ATSRGGAGGLNGYT
>.|TRBV7-2
ASSLDGTSLETQY
>.|TRBV20-1
SASPRPGQGGLENYGYT
>.|TRBV30
AWSPVRGANSNQPQH
>.|TRBV5-1
ASSKQVGGANVLT
>.|TRBV4-1
ASSHGQGPETEAF
>.|TRBV7-9
ASSLARNRVNPNTEAF
>.|TRBV7-2
ASSQGTVKTGELF
>.|TRBV6-4
ASSDSQADTQY
>.|TRBV19
ASSVSGRDTGKELQH
>.|TRBV6-5
ASSYLGQIYNSPLH
>.|TRBV29-1
SVGEGQGEQF
>.|TRBV7-9
ASSKWDSYEKLF
>.|TRBV2
ASRDWDYTDTQY
>once|TRBV10-3
AIRDSPITEAF
>.|TRBV6-5
ASSYSKGLQGYT
>.|TRBV20-1
SASSRTYNEQF
>.|TRBV28
ASIAGGTEAF
>.|TRBV4-1
ASSQSKQGGKAF
>.|TRBV7-2
ASSFLASTGELF
>.|TRBV10-3
AISESPGNTGELF
>.|TRBV5-1
ASSFPSPGLEKSSYEQY
>once|TRBV2
ASSPRRTGGNEQF
>.|TRBV19
ASSPTGTGLETQY
>.|TRBV5-1
ASSLVGGPGGELF
>.|TRBV18
ASSPQDSISGNTIY
>.|TRBV7-6
ASSLLGGDQPQH
>.|TRBV5-1
ASSLPGLAGSTGELF